This T cell receptor beta chain was documented in a study of blood T cells in healthy people across ages. This clonotype has only a few counts. Its antigen is not identified. The use of a sample-barcoded 5' primer and a J-beta primer mix characterized a second PCR of roughly 7 to 12 cycles. TCRdb called the 5' RACE reads again in MiXCR, with one record for every CDR3 protein. The top ten hold 7.9% of the sample, which has around 1.5 million distinct CDR3 sequences, roughly 40% seen once. V gave up 1 base and J gave up 3 bases; unmatched junction bases: 6. The CDR3 has 16 residues. Per germline, CDR1 LGHDT and CDR2 YNNKEL (reference sequence). Whole-study findings and limits: Observed TCR beta diversity per million T cells went down as age went up. This fall followed a roughly linear course with age. Fewer expanded clones and more diversity marked long-lived versus aged donors.

The receptor's source is a young woman in good health. The source material was blood. The chain employs TRBV3-1 and TRBJ2-1, with 7 bases lining up with TRBD2. Here the CDR3 reads CASSQVQTSYYNEQFF. The CDR3, as DNA: TGTGCCAGCAGCCAAGTACAGACTAGCTACTACAATGAGCAGTTCTTC.